Sequencing of this TCR beta chain was carried out in a study of blood T cell repertoires in COVID-19. Trimming removed 2 bases at V and 0 bases at J, with 8 bases between. Germline V gene lookup returns CDR1 SGHTA and CDR2 FQGNSA. The CDR3 is made up of 15 amino acids. Clones were read by immunoSEQ multiplex PCR, and TCRdb kept only the in-frame ones, dropping some. The repertoire includes around 300,000 clones, 75% to 90% of them detected once, and around 2% sits in the top ten. The sequenced sample was PBMCs or T cells enriched from blood (not recorded which). This sequence originates from a woman under 30 who had recovered from COVID-19. The chain carries TRBV7-2 and TRBJ1-3, with D maybe TRBD1 (6 bases). The CDR3 protein is CASSLTGSSGNTIYF. The CDR3 nucleotides are TGTGCCAGCAGCTTAACAGGGTCCTCTGGAAACACCATATATTTT.